The 3 T cell receptor beta chains reported below all come from one sample, sequenced in a study of OX40 agonist ivuxolimab in advanced cancers. Clones were read by immunoSEQ multiplex PCR, and TCRdb kept only the in-frame ones, dropping some. Among some 65,000 clones listed, around 87% were seen once. This specimen consisted of CD4+ or CD8+ T cells sorted from blood, obtained in a trial of the OX40 agonist ivuxolimab. The receptors derive from an adult with an advanced solid tumor such as melanoma, head and neck, liver or kidney cancer.

V and J are TRBV6-1 and TRBJ1-2, with 7 bases identical to TRBD1. Germline-derived CDR1 and CDR2 are MNHNS and SASEGT. CDR3 size: 13 residues. With V trimmed by 6 bases and J by 4 bases, 5 bases remained unmatched. The CDR3 nucleotides are TGTGCCAGCAGGGGGGACAGAATCTATGGCTACACCTTC. Its translation is CASRGDRIYGYTF.

In the case of this clone: One end of the junction fails to match germline, which may point to a read error. The V call is TRBV7-7, the J call TRBJ2-3; 10 bases agree with TRBD2. The CDR3 covers 20 residues. The germline CDR1 and CDR2 sequences are SSHAT and FNYEAQ (reference sequence). Here the CDR3 DNA reads TGTGCTAGCAGCTCCGGCGGGGCTAGCGGGGGCCCGATGGGCACAGATACGCAGTATTTT. Protein: CASSSGGASGGPMGTDTQYF. Combining the CDR3 with reference TRBV7-7 and TRBJ2-3 gives the whole variable domain GAGVSQSPRYKVTKRGQDVTLRCDPISSHATLYWYQQALGQGPEFLTYFNYEAQPDKSGLPSDRFSAERPEGSISTLTIQRTEQRDSAMYRCASSSGGASGGPMGTDTQYFGPGTRLTVL.

The chain has TRBV12-5 and TRBJ2-3; D gene unclear. Looked up from germline, CDR1 is LGHNT and CDR2 is FRNRAP. This CDR3 has 13 residues. The V and J ends lost 6 bases and 2 bases respectively, with 9 bases between them. The CDR3 DNA reads as TGTGCTAGTGGCGAGAGATTCACAGATACGCAGTATTTT. This codes for CASGERFTDTQYF.